This T cell receptor (beta chain) is drawn from a study of blood T cells in healthy people across ages. The authors ran a second PCR of roughly 6 to 12 cycles using a sample-barcoded 5' primer and a J-beta primer mix. TCRdb ran MiXCR on the 5' RACE reads and lists one entry per CDR3 protein. The table has some 1.6 million distinct CDR3 sequences, about 31% seen once; the top ten hold 11%. Trimming pared 1 base from V and 1 base from J, leaving 10 bases between. The length of the CDR3 is 16 residues. Germline loops: CDR1 MGHRA, CDR2 YSYEKL. Every donor provided 7.5 to 10 milliliters of peripheral blood.

What was sequenced was blood. The receptor was derived from a woman aged 25 to 39 in good health. The chain is built from TRBV4-1 and TRBJ2-2; D perhaps matches TRBD2 (5 bases). The CDR3 bases are TGCGCCAGCAGCCAAGTGGCGGGCGGGAACACCGGGGAGCTGTTTTTT. This gives the protein CASSQVAGGNTGELFF.